Following are 26 T cell receptor beta chains from one sample sequenced in a study of monozygotic twins with inflammatory bowel disease. Following a re-call of the 5' RACE reads, TCRdb has one entry per CDR3 protein and lacks DNA. The repertoire table contains roughly 160,000 distinct CDR3 sequences. Sequencing used blood. The source of these receptors is a human donor with ulcerative colitis or Crohn's disease, or a healthy co-twin of an affected twin (not recorded which).

The rearrangement uses TRBV27 and TRBJ1-5; absent DNA, TCRdb's TRBD1 call cannot be checked. Looked up from germline, CDR1 is MNHEY and CDR2 is SMNVEV (reference sequence). This CDR3 has 15 amino acids. CDR3 protein: CASSFGDRASQPQHF.

The chain is built from TRBV28 and TRBJ2-7; there is no DNA to check the TCRdb D call of TRBD1. Germline CDR1 reads MDHEN; CDR2 reads SYDVKM. The CDR3 is made up of 16 amino acids. The CDR3 loop reads CASSLPAGTGIHEQYF.

J is TRBJ1-6 and V is TRBV5-1; there is no DNA to check the TCRdb D call of TRBD1. The length of the CDR3 is 15 residues. Germline V gene data show CDR1 as SGHRS and CDR2 as YFSETQ. The CDR3 spells CASSLGQPSSSPLHF.

V usage is TRBV12-3 or TRBV12-4 and J usage is TRBJ2-3. This CDR3 is built from 15 residues. The CDR3 sequence: CASSLAWPSTDTQYF.

The chain couples TRBV6-6 to TRBJ2-5. CDR3 length: 14 residues. Germline V gene lookup returns CDR1 MNHNY and CDR2 SVGAGI (reference sequence). CDR3 residues: CASSYSYGEETQYF.

The rearrangement joins TRBV11-3 to TRBJ2-1. The CDR3 consists of 14 residues. CDR1 SGHNT and CDR2 YENEEA come from the germline V gene. The CDR3 region is CASSLDRGSNEQFF.

The V call is TRBV15, the J call TRBJ2-1; TCRdb calls TRBD2, which cannot be checked without DNA. Germline V gives CDR1 LNHNV, CDR2 YYDKDF (reference sequence). The CDR3 runs to 18 residues. The CDR3 spells CATSRGTSGIITYNEQFF. The entire variable domain, with the rest obtained from reference TRBV15 and TRBJ2-1, is as follows: DAMVIQNPRYQVTQFGKPVTLSCSQTLNHNVMYWYQQKSSQAPKLLFHYYDKDFNNEADTPDNFQSRRPNTSFCFLDIRSPGLGDTAMYLCATSRGTSGIITYNEQFFGPGTRLTVL.

The chain has TRBV7-9 and TRBJ2-7. The CDR3 contains 14 residues. Germline V gives CDR1 SEHNR, CDR2 FQNEAQ (reference sequence). The CDR3 loop is CASSLDGRVYEQYF.

The chain couples TRBV24-1 to TRBJ2-1. Germline CDR1 KGHDR, CDR2 SFDVKD. This CDR3 contains 13 residues. The CDR3 reads CATSDYLRNEQFF.

The chain uses TRBV5-6 and TRBJ2-7; TCRdb calls TRBD2, which cannot be checked without DNA. Germline loops: CDR1 SGHDT, CDR2 YYEEEE. This CDR3 comprises 15 residues. The CDR3 sequence is CASTPISGSFNEQYF.

V gene TRBV7-2 combines with J gene TRBJ1-5; TCRdb calls TRBD1, which cannot be checked without DNA. This CDR3 spans 14 amino acids. Germline CDR1 reads SGHTA; CDR2 reads FQGNSA. The CDR3 spells CASSSPGANQPQHF.

The V and J genes are TRBV7-9 and TRBJ1-1; TCRdb returns TRBD1, unconfirmable since there is no DNA. Germline CDR1 SEHNR, CDR2 FQNEAQ (reference sequence). The CDR3 runs to 15 residues. CDR3 protein: CASSFRNRGSTEAFF.

CDR3 region: CASSFTGTSADTQYF. This chain joins TRBV6-2 or TRBV6-3 and TRBJ2-3; TCRdb's assignment of TRBD2 cannot be checked, as there is no DNA. CDR1 MNHEY and CDR2 SVGEGT come from the germline V gene. This CDR3 is 15 amino acids long.

This chain joins TRBV7-9 and TRBJ1-2; lacking DNA, the TRBD1 call made by TCRdb goes unchecked. The CDR3 sequence is 15 residues long. Germline lookup yields CDR1 SEHNR and CDR2 FQNEAQ (reference sequence). The CDR3 loop reads CASSLRDRVNYGYTF.

The rearrangement joins TRBV7-9 to TRBJ1-4. Germline V CDR1 and CDR2: SEHNR, FQNEAQ (reference sequence). The CDR3 loop spans 14 amino acids. CDR3: CASTDILLGEKLFF. The full variable domain, with the rest looked up from reference TRBV7-9 and TRBJ1-4, is DTGVSQNPRHKITKRGQNVTFRCDPISEHNRLYWYRQTLGQGPEFLTYFQNEAQLEKSRLLSDRFSAERPKGSFSTLEIQRTEQGDSAMYLCASTDILLGEKLFFGSGTQLSVL.

V is TRBV7-3 and J is TRBJ2-1; lacking DNA, the TRBD2 call made by TCRdb goes unchecked. The germline V gene has CDR1 SGHTA and CDR2 FQGTGA. The CDR3 spans 19 residues. CDR3 region: CASSSIGSLAPAGYNEQFF.

The CDR3 spells CASSPRQGSDTEAFF. The V gene is TRBV7-8, the J gene TRBJ1-1; the D gene TCRdb calls, TRBD1, cannot be checked with no DNA. CDR1 SGHVS and CDR2 FQNEAQ come from the germline V gene. CDR3 length: 15 amino acids.

V usage is TRBV6-1 and J usage is TRBJ1-1. CDR3 length equals 14 residues. Germline V lookup: CDR1 MNHNS, CDR2 SASEGT. CDR3 sequence: CASSRTGSAVGAFF.

The rearrangement links TRBV19 to TRBJ1-1; as DNA is missing, the TRBD1 call by TCRdb cannot be tested. This CDR3 has 14 residues. Germline V lookup: CDR1 LNHDA, CDR2 SQIVND (reference sequence). CDR3 amino acids: CASSGGLQGTEAFF. Drawing the rest from reference TRBV19 and TRBJ1-1, the complete variable domain is DGGITQSPKYLFRKEGQNVTLSCEQNLNHDAMYWYRQDPGQGLRLIYYSQIVNDFQKGDIAEGYSVSREKKESFPLTVTSAQKNPTAFYLCASSGGLQGTEAFFGQGTRLTVV.

The chain carries TRBV20-1 and TRBJ2-5; with no DNA, the TCRdb D assignment of TRBD1 cannot be verified. The CDR3 is made up of 12 amino acids. Germline V CDR1 and CDR2: DFQATT, SNEGSKA (reference sequence). The CDR3 protein is CSATGPGKTQYF.

The chain couples TRBV29-1 to TRBJ1-1; TCRdb names TRBD1, which stays unverified in the absence of DNA. Germline V gene sequence: CDR1 SQVTM, CDR2 ANQGSEA. CDR3 size: 13 residues. The CDR3 is CSVRTGWGTEAFF.

V usage is TRBV4-2 and J usage is TRBJ2-3; lacking DNA, the TRBD1 call made by TCRdb goes unchecked. CDR1 LGHNA and CDR2 YNFKEQ come from the germline V gene. This CDR3 comprises 20 residues. The CDR3 protein is CASSQDNNSGGRGVTDTQYF.

V usage is TRBV3-1 and J usage is TRBJ2-7; as DNA is missing, the TRBD1 call by TCRdb cannot be tested. The CDR3 is 11 residues long. Looked up from germline, CDR1 is LGHDT and CDR2 is YNNKEL (reference sequence). The CDR3 spells CASSRGQEQYF.

This chain's CDR3 is CASKRGQGTEAFF. V usage is TRBV6-5 and J usage is TRBJ1-1; TCRdb reports TRBD1, a call that lacks DNA to check it against. The CDR3 extends over 13 amino acids. Germline V gene data show CDR1 as MNHEY and CDR2 as SVGAGI.

CDR3 loop: CSAPSPPGTETQYF. This chain connects TRBV20-1 to TRBJ2-5; the D gene TCRdb calls, TRBD1, cannot be checked with no DNA. The germline gives CDR1 DFQATT, CDR2 SNEGSKA (reference sequence). The CDR3 is made up of 14 amino acids.

V gene TRBV18 combines with J gene TRBJ2-3; TCRdb lists TRBD2, though no DNA is available to test this call. The CDR3 is 15 residues long. In germline, CDR1 is KGHSH, CDR2 LQKENI. The CDR3 loop reads CASSPLSGRTDTQYF.